One sample yielded the 25 T cell receptor beta chains listed below, sequenced in a study of cytomegalovirus exposure and HLA in healthy donors. The method was immunoSEQ multiplex PCR; TCRdb's version includes in-frame clones alone and lacks a portion of them. The sample includes approximately 110,000 clones, around 94% of them seen just once. Sequenced material: PBMCs. The receptors derive from a woman aged 18-29 years in good health and CMV-seronegative.

This clone turned up a few times. This sequence joins TRBV15 and TRBJ2-7, with a possible D match to TRBD1 (6 bases). The V gene's germline CDR1 is LNHNV and CDR2 YYDKDF (reference sequence). CDR3 size: 15 residues. Trimming pared 1 base from V and 2 bases from J, leaving 12 bases between. DNA of the CDR3: TGTGCCACCAGCAGAGGTAGGGACAAGCCCTACGAGCAGTACTTC. Encoded protein: CATSRGRDKPYEQYF.

This clone has just one count. The V call is TRBV28, the J call TRBJ2-7, with 11 bases that match TRBD2. The CDR3 covers 14 residues. The V segment lost 8 bases and the J segment 4 bases; nucleotides outside the gene matches: 7. Germline V gives CDR1 MDHEN, CDR2 SYDVKM. CDR3 loop: CASRTSGGWYEQYF. CDR3 sequence (DNA): TGTGCCAGCCGTACTAGCGGGGGCTGGTACGAGCAGTACTTC.

The chain joins TRBV10-1 to TRBJ2-1; 8 nucleotides match TRBD2. Germline lookup yields CDR1 WNHNN and CDR2 SYGVQD (reference sequence). V trimming: 3 bases; J trimming: 7 bases; junction bases outside the gene matches: 8. The CDR3 totals 15 residues. The CDR3 nucleotides are TGCGCCAGCAGTGAAGCGGGAGAGGGACTGAATGAGCAGTTCTTC. This gives the protein CASSEAGEGLNEQFF.

The sample holds one count of this clone. This chain connects TRBV14 to TRBJ2-6, with D uncertain. This CDR3 region has 14 residues. Germline CDR1 and CDR2: SGHDN and FVKESK. The V end was cut by 2 bases, the J end by 0 bases, with 2 bases between. The CDR3: CASSQLSGANVLTF. In DNA, the CDR3 is TGTGCCAGCAGCCAACTCTCTGGGGCCAACGTCCTGACTTTC.

This sequence joins TRBV7-9 and TRBJ2-5; the D gene is possibly TRBD2 (6 bases). The germline CDR1 and CDR2 sequences are SEHNR and FQNEAQ (reference sequence). The V and J ends lost 8 bases and 4 bases respectively, with 11 bases between them. The CDR3 is made up of 12 amino acids. The CDR3 is CASGEVAETQYF. The CDR3 DNA sequence: TGTGCCAGCGGGGAGGTTGCAGAGACCCAGTACTTC.

The rearrangement uses TRBV6-4 and TRBJ2-3; possibly TRBD1 for D (6 bases). V was clipped by 4 bases and J by 3 bases, with 11 bases between them. This CDR3 region has 14 residues. Germline V gene data show CDR1 as MRHNA and CDR2 as SNTAGT. In DNA form, the CDR3 reads TGTGCCAGCAGTGCCACAGGGTCAACAGATACGCAGTATTTT. Translation gives CASSATGSTDTQYF.

This sequence joins TRBV28 and TRBJ1-6; D is unresolved. This CDR3 has 17 amino acids. V dropped 6 bases and J dropped 5 bases, with 20 bases sitting between them. Germline CDR1 MDHEN, CDR2 SYDVKM. The CDR3 loop reads CASRGGGPLRHNSPLHF. CDR3 DNA: TGTGCCAGCAGAGGCGGCGGTCCCTTACGTCATAATTCACCCCTCCACTTT.

This chain connects TRBV7-9 to TRBJ2-7; TRBD1 matches 7 bases. Germline CDR1 reads SEHNR; CDR2 reads FQNEAQ (reference sequence). V was clipped by 6 bases and J by 0 bases; unmatched bases: 11. CDR3 length: 16 residues. Here the CDR3 reads CASSRTRTGASYEQYF. CDR3 sequence (DNA): TGTGCCAGCAGTCGAACCCGGACAGGCGCCTCCTACGAGCAGTACTTC.

CDR3 sequence reads: CASSEALTSGREADTQYF. The CDR3 region has the DNA TGTGCCAGCAGTGAAGCGCTGACTAGCGGGAGGGAGGCAGATACGCAGTATTTT. J is TRBJ2-3 and V is TRBV6-1; TRBD2 matches at 14 bases. The CDR3 has 18 residues. Germline V gene data show CDR1 as MNHNS and CDR2 as SASEGT. V gave up 0 bases and J gave up 4 bases; unmatched junction bases: 6.

The chain is built from TRBV6-1 and TRBJ1-6, with D possibly TRBD1 on 5 matching bases. V gave up 6 bases and J gave up 13 bases, with 16 bases separating them. The germline gives CDR1 MNHNS, CDR2 SASEGT. The CDR3 spans 13 residues. CDR3 coding DNA: TGTGCCAGCAGGGGGCGGGGAACGGGGCCCCTCCACTTT. It encodes CASRGRGTGPLHF.

This clone has a handful of counts. The rearrangement links TRBV11-2 to TRBJ2-1; the D gene is possibly TRBD2 (5 bases). The CDR3 sequence is 14 residues long. V was trimmed by 5 bases and J by 5 bases, leaving 13 bases between them. CDR1 and CDR2 (germline): SGHAT, FQNNGV. CDR3 residues: CASSPKTGDNEQFF. For the CDR3, the DNA is TGTGCCAGCAGCCCCAAGACCGGGGACAATGAGCAGTTCTTC. Looking up the rest from reference TRBV11-2 and TRBJ2-1 gives the full variable domain: EAGVAQSPRYKIIEKRQSVAFWCNPISGHATLYWYQQILGQGPKLLIQFQNNGVVDDSQLPKDRFSAERLKGVDSTLKIQPAKLEDSAVYLCASSPKTGDNEQFFGPGTRLTVL.

The chain has TRBV18 and TRBJ2-3; no firm D call. V gave up 3 bases and J gave up 1 base, with 11 bases separating them. Germline V CDR1 and CDR2: KGHSH, LQKENI. The length of the CDR3 is 15 residues. The DNA for the CDR3 is TGTGCCAGCTCACCGGGCAGACCGGGCACAGATACGCAGTATTTT. Amino acid sequence: CASSPGRPGTDTQYF.

V usage is TRBV5-6 and J usage is TRBJ2-4; 8 nucleotides match TRBD1. Germline V gives CDR1 SGHDT, CDR2 YYEEEE. V was clipped by 5 bases and J by 0 bases; unmatched bases: 7. The CDR3 has 16 amino acids. The DNA of the CDR3 is TGTGCCAGCAGGGGGACAGGTCCTCTAGCCAAAAACATTCAGTACTTC. This encodes CASRGTGPLAKNIQYF. The whole variable domain, remainder taken from reference TRBV5-6 and TRBJ2-4, is DAGVTQSPTHLIKTRGQQVTLRCSPKSGHDTVSWYQQALGQGPQFIFQYYEEEERQRGNFPDRFSGHQFPNYSSELNVNALLLGDSALYLCASRGTGPLAKNIQYFGAGTRLSVL.

DNA for the CDR3: TGCAGCGACGGACAGGGGATCTTCGGCTATGGCTACACCTTC. This codes for CSDGQGIFGYGYTF. V is TRBV29-1 and J is TRBJ1-2; 9 positions match TRBD1. The CDR3 has 14 residues. Germline CDR1 is SQVTM and CDR2 is ANQGSEA. Trimming cost V 7 bases and J 4 bases; bases outside gene matches: 10.

The chain recombines TRBV7-2 with TRBJ1-5; 9 nucleotides match TRBD1. J lost 5 bases, V lost 1 base, and 3 bases had no gene match. The CDR3 has 15 residues. Germline values: CDR1 SGHTA, CDR2 FQGNSA. The CDR3 is CASSLGGQGHQPQHF. CDR3 nucleotides: TGTGCCAGCAGCTTAGGGGGACAGGGCCATCAGCCCCAGCATTTT.

J is TRBJ2-7 and V is TRBV2; 7 positions match TRBD1. Germline lookup yields CDR1 SNHLY and CDR2 FYNNEI. J was trimmed by 4 bases and V by 2 bases; bases with no gene match: 5. There are 14 residues in the CDR3. CDR3: CASSERDRLYEQYF. The CDR3 nucleotides read TGTGCCAGCAGTGAACGGGACAGACTATACGAGCAGTACTTC.

The chain uses TRBV6-1 and TRBJ1-5; TRBD1 might be the D (5 bases). V was pared by 11 bases and J by 0 bases, with 14 bases between. This CDR3 is built from 14 residues. Germline-derived CDR1 and CDR2 are MNHNS and SASEGT. The CDR3, as DNA: TGTGCCTCCCAGGGTTCCAATAGCAATCAGCCCCAGCATTTT. It codes for CASQGSNSNQPQHF.

The chain has TRBV7-9 and TRBJ1-4; 10 nucleotides match TRBD1. Germline CDR1 SEHNR, CDR2 FQNEAQ (reference sequence). The CDR3 runs to 18 residues. After removal of 5 bases from V and 8 bases from J, the junction contained 17 bases not matched to a gene. CDR3 nucleotides: TGTGCCAGCAGCCCCGGGACAGGGGCCGGTAGGCTTGGAGAAAAACTGTTTTTT. The encoded protein is CASSPGTGAGRLGEKLFF.

V and J are TRBV5-4 and TRBJ2-3, with D possibly matching TRBD1 (6 bases). Per germline, CDR1 SGHNT and CDR2 YYREEE (reference sequence). The germline V and J ends were trimmed by 0 bases and 0 bases, with 14 bases remaining between them. The length of the CDR3 is 17 residues. DNA for the CDR3: TGTGCCAGCAGCTTGGGGGGAGTGGGGGCTAGCACAGATACGCAGTATTTT. It specifies CASSLGGVGASTDTQYF.

The chain recombines TRBV4-1 with TRBJ2-5; possible D gene TRBD2, 5 bases. The CDR3 is 17 residues long. The V gene's germline CDR1 is MGHRA and CDR2 YSYEKL. The V end lost 4 bases, the J end lost 3 bases, and 21 bases lay between the germline ends. The CDR3 loop is CASSLARVGPPEETQYF. CDR3 in DNA: TGCGCCAGCAGCCTCGCGAGGGTAGGGCCCCCTGAAGAGACCCAGTACTTC.

This rearrangement joins TRBV25-1 to TRBJ1-2; D is uncertain. The CDR3 totals 13 residues. Germline V gene data show CDR1 as MGHDK and CDR2 as SYGVNS. The germline V and J ends were trimmed by 1 base and 4 bases, with 7 bases remaining between them. The CDR3 protein is CASSESLAYGYTF. The CDR3 nucleotides are TGTGCCAGCAGTGAATCGTTGGCCTATGGCTACACCTTC.

The rearrangement joins TRBV9 to TRBJ1-1, with a weak D call TRBD1 (5 bases). The V end was cut by 0 bases, the J end by 4 bases, with 13 bases between. CDR1 and CDR2 (germline): SGDLS, YYNGEE. The CDR3 sequence is 15 residues long. CDR3 bases: TGTGCCAGCAGCGTAGAAGGGGTGGAGAGCACTGAAGCTTTCTTT. Its protein product is CASSVEGVESTEAFF.

The rearrangement joins TRBV7-2 to TRBJ2-7; TRBD2 agrees at 10 bases. This CDR3 has 14 amino acids. Trimming at V came to 3 bases and at J to 7 bases, leaving 6 bases not matched to a gene. Germline V gene lookup returns CDR1 SGHTA and CDR2 FQGNSA. This chain's CDR3 is CASSFVAGGREQYF. DNA of the CDR3: TGTGCCAGCAGCTTTGTAGCGGGGGGCCGGGAGCAGTACTTC.

The chain joins TRBV2 to TRBJ2-1, with 9 bases that match TRBD2. The trim removed 5 bases at V and 5 bases at J, leaving 13 bases unmatched. Germline V gene lookup returns CDR1 SNHLY and CDR2 FYNNEI. This CDR3 spans 17 amino acids. The DNA for the CDR3 is TGTGCCAGCAGTACGGCTAGCGGGAACTCGGTAAACAATGAGCAGTTCTTC. Translating it yields CASSTASGNSVNNEQFF.

The V and J genes are TRBV28 and TRBJ1-2; TRBD1 aligns across 9 bases. Trimming removed 6 bases from V and 4 bases from J; junction bases left unmatched: 3. Germline V CDR1 and CDR2: MDHEN, SYDVKM. This CDR3 spans 13 amino acids. The CDR3 loop reads CASSRGQGYGYTF. The DNA of the CDR3 is TGTGCCAGCAGCCGGGGACAGGGCTATGGCTACACCTTC.